The subject of this entry is one TCR beta chain. Its antigen has not been determined. Base quality data are lacking; no much larger clone is found one base away. This sample is drawn from a study of T cell responses to AZD1222 COVID-19 vaccine (dated by TCRdb to about 2021). For context, the study as a whole: A total of under 250 trial participants underwent TCR sequencing, of whom about 210 had received two doses of AZD1222 and 26 had received two doses of the MenACWY control vaccine. Trial participants were enrolled by age into subgroups of 18-55, 56-69 and 70-plus years, and 148, 28 and 57 TCR-sequenced participants, respectively, were included in these subgroups.

Germline trimming: 8 bases from V, 4 bases from J; junction bases outside gene matches: 10. The cysteine opens and the phenylalanine closes a CDR3 of 14 amino acids. Here the CDR3 DNA is all that survives: 42 bases in frame from base 1. From a lookup of the germline V gene, CDR1 and CDR2 are SNHLY and FYNNEI. What the research found in general, with its limitations: Participants were mostly white British and included more females than males, and it was suggested by the authors that clonal diversity may have been underestimated. Vaccine-associated CD4 TCRs spanned the whole spike protein, with dominant responses in regions 160-218 and 743-854. Because no day 14 peak-response samples were available, the repertoires could be characterized only after the peak T cell response. The 56-69-year group was small, and its depth increase did not reach significance, likely because of low power. Epitopes outside the regions mutated in the B.1.351 and B.1.1.7 variants were reportedly recognized by nearly half of the unique spike-specific TCRs. A significant rise in spike-specific TCR breadth and depth was observed after two AZD1222 doses relative to day 0 and relative to MenACWY recipients. Conclusions about previously exposed vaccinees are limited because only six or seven AZD1222 recipients were SARS-CoV-2 seropositive at baseline.

In light of the paper, this sample's time point label describes: about 28 days (+/-7) after the second vaccine dose. The treatment or condition label for this specimen denotes: meningococcal conjugate vaccine given as trial control. Samples from vaccinated people were obtained from the UK trials COV001 and COV002, which included a single-blind randomized controlled phase 2/3 trial of AZD1222 (ChAdOx1 nCoV-19) in healthy adults. For TCRbeta chain sequencing, PBMC samples were collected from trial participants at day 0 and at day 28 after the second dose. The CDR3 regions of human TCRbeta chains were analyzed by immunosequencing. In the source study's methods: TCRs in the repertoires were matched against a reference library of SARS-CoV-2-specific TCRs that had been generated with the MIRA antigen-specificity platform. Breadth was defined as the fraction of unique TCRs that were SARS-CoV-2-associated, and depth was defined as the fraction of total T cells that were SARS-CoV-2-associated. Each spike-specific TCR was assigned to its reactive spike region and to a CD4 or CD8 class using the MIRA data. Log10-transformed breadth and depth values were compared by one-way ANOVA with Sidak's multiple comparisons tests. In its TCRdb copy, this immuneACCESS table keeps in-frame sequences only and misses some clones. Where compared with another copy, unresolved V genes explain less than half of these, and the others have no known cause. The V and J calls and clone size are taken from that table; D and trimming were inferred from the DNA. The sample table shows over 60,000 clones, and roughly 91% are seen once. In total, the top ten clones hold 4% to 5% of the sample.

Specimen: peripheral blood, collected 28 days after the second dose of the MenACWY control vaccine. This chain is built from TRBV2 and TRBJ2-7, with 8 middle bases fitting TRBD2. The TCR was taken from an adult who received the MenACWY meningococcal vaccine as a control. The sequenced DNA: TGTGCCAGCGGTTTATACGGGGGGGCTTACGAGCAGTACTTC. Its translation reads: CASGLYGGAYEQYF. Joined to the reference TRBV2 and TRBJ2-7 proteins, this CDR3 gives the full variable domain: EPEVTQTPSHQVTQMGQEVILRCVPISNHLYFYWYRQILGQKVEFLVSFYNNEISEKSEIFDDQFSVERPDGSNFTLKIRSTKLEDSAMYFCASGLYGGAYEQYFGPGTRLTVT.